The 27 T cell receptor beta chains below come from one sample, sequenced in a study of blood T cell repertoires in COVID-19. Using immunoSEQ multiplex PCR, the repertoire was profiled, and TCRdb retains in-frame clones only, with some absent. The table records 150,000 to 200,000 clones, 75% to 90% of them present only once. Sample: peripheral blood. The receptors derive from a human donor with active or convalescent COVID-19. The donor label of this sample is uncertain.

The chain employs TRBV6-5 and TRBJ1-6, with TRBD1 as a possible D gene (6 bases). Germline CDR1 is MNHEY and CDR2 is SVGAGI. V was shortened by 6 bases and J by 8 bases, with 17 bases between the two germline ends. There are 15 residues in the CDR3. The CDR3 reads CASRGQPLGDSPLHF. The CDR3 coding sequence is TGTGCCAGCAGAGGACAGCCGTTGGGGGATTCACCCCTCCACTTT.

The chain has TRBV11-2 and TRBJ2-1, with D possibly being TRBD2 (6 bases). The CDR3 has 17 residues. CDR1 and CDR2 (germline): SGHAT, FQNNGV. V lost 0 bases and J lost 2, with 14 bases in between. Here the CDR3 reads CASSLERREWTYNEQFF. The CDR3 nucleotides read TGTGCCAGCAGCTTAGAAAGGAGGGAGTGGACCTACAATGAGCAGTTCTTC.

The chain joins TRBV19 to TRBJ2-1; 11 nucleotides match TRBD2. This CDR3 is 17 amino acids long. V lost 5 bases, J lost 8 bases, and 14 bases stayed unmatched. Germline V gene data show CDR1 as LNHDA and CDR2 as SQIVND (reference sequence). CDR3 sequence: CASSPLGLAGLRDEQFF. The CDR3 DNA sequence: TGTGCCAGTAGTCCTCTCGGACTAGCGGGCTTAAGAGATGAGCAGTTCTTC.

J is TRBJ1-2 and V is TRBV2; 8 bases align to TRBD1. Per germline, CDR1 SNHLY and CDR2 FYNNEI. The CDR3 contains 16 residues. J lost 4 bases, V lost 7 bases, and 14 bases had no gene match. In nucleotides, the CDR3 is TGTGCCAGCACGGATTGGACAGGGAGGGAAGGCTATGGCTACACCTTC. The encoded protein is CASTDWTGREGYGYTF.

The chain has TRBV5-6 and TRBJ2-4; tentative D call: TRBD1 (6 bases). This CDR3 is 15 amino acids long. Germline V CDR1 and CDR2: SGHDT, YYEEEE. Trimming cost V 2 bases and J 8 bases, with 17 bases left between them. CDR3 loop: CASSFSRGVGDIQYF. The DNA of the CDR3 is TGTGCCAGCAGCTTTAGCAGGGGCGTCGGGGACATTCAGTACTTC.

V usage is TRBV5-1 and J usage is TRBJ2-3; 8 bases agree with TRBD2. The CDR3 runs to 16 residues. Germline V CDR1 and CDR2: SGHRS, YFSETQ. V trimming: 2 bases; J trimming: 7 bases; junction bases outside the gene matches: 12. DNA for the CDR3: TGCGCCAGCAGCTTAAGCGTTACTAGCGGCGCGAATACGCAGTATTTT. Translated: CASSLSVTSGANTQYF.

The CDR3 nucleotides are TGCGCCAGCAGCTTGGAGACAGGGGCTGAGGATGGCTACACCTTC. Encoded protein: CASSLETGAEDGYTF. The chain carries TRBV5-1 and TRBJ1-2; 8 nucleotides agree with TRBD1. The junction had 7 bases not matched to a gene; V was cut back by 0 bases and J by 6 bases. This CDR3 is built from 15 residues. Germline V CDR1 and CDR2: SGHRS, YFSETQ. Full variable domain (remainder filled in from reference TRBV5-1 and TRBJ1-2): KAGVTQTPRYLIKTRGQQVTLSCSPISGHRSVSWYQQTPGQGLQFLFEYFSETQRNKGNFPGRFSGRQFSNSRSEMNVSTLELGDSALYLCASSLETGAEDGYTFGSGTRLTVV.

The chain recombines TRBV6-5 with TRBJ1-2; TRBD1 might be the D (6 bases). This CDR3 has 15 residues. The V gene lost 7 bases and the J gene lost 8 bases, with 23 bases spanning the gap. Germline V gives CDR1 MNHEY, CDR2 SVGAGI. This CDR3 reads CASTLGGGGASGYTF. The CDR3, as DNA: TGTGCCAGCACCCTCGGCGGAGGGGGGGCCTCGGGCTACACCTTC.

The CDR3, as DNA: TGTGCCAGCAGCTCCGGGACAGGGGGCTTGCAGTACTTC. This codes for CASSSGTGGLQYF. The rearrangement joins TRBV7-9 to TRBJ2-7, with 12 bases fitting TRBD1. Looked up from germline, CDR1 is SEHNR and CDR2 is FQNEAQ (reference sequence). The trim removed 4 bases at V and 9 bases at J, leaving 4 bases unmatched. CDR3 size: 13 residues.

This clone was observed once. The rearrangement joins TRBV7-9 to TRBJ2-1; D is perhaps TRBD1 (6 bases). Deletions cut 5 bases from V and 4 bases from J, with 12 bases between. Germline V gives CDR1 SEHNR, CDR2 FQNEAQ (reference sequence). CDR3 size: 14 residues. CDR3 DNA: TGTGCCAGCAGCACACATACAGGGTACAATGAGCAGTTCTTC. Residues: CASSTHTGYNEQFF.

This clone came up a few times. The V and J genes are TRBV4-1 and TRBJ1-2; 7 bases are a match to TRBD1. The germline gives CDR1 MGHRA, CDR2 YSYEKL. The CDR3 contains 16 residues. With V trimmed by 4 bases and J by 2 bases, 10 bases remained unmatched. CDR3 sequence reads: CASSRPRDSQNYGYTF. The CDR3 coding sequence is TGCGCCAGCAGCCGCCCCCGGGACAGCCAGAACTATGGCTACACCTTC.

The chain couples TRBV18 to TRBJ1-1; D is perhaps TRBD1 (6 bases). The CDR3 has 16 amino acids. Germline V gene lookup returns CDR1 KGHSH and CDR2 LQKENI. V lost 4 bases and J 2 bases, leaving 17 bases between the germline ends. CDR3: CASSLDLGGANTEAFF. CDR3 sequence (DNA): TGTGCCAGCTCACTCGACTTAGGGGGGGCAAACACTGAAGCTTTCTTT.

In this sample, this clone turned up a few times. The chain is built from TRBV28 and TRBJ2-7; unclear D gene. The germline CDR1 and CDR2 sequences are MDHEN and SYDVKM. V shed 4 bases and J shed 3 bases, with 13 bases lying between them. This CDR3 is built from 14 residues. CDR3 nucleotides: TGTGCCAGCAGTTCATCCGGGTCCAGCTACGAGCAGTACTTC. Protein product: CASSSSGSSYEQYF. Combining the CDR3 with reference TRBV28 and TRBJ2-7 gives the whole variable domain DVKVTQSSRYLVKRTGEKVFLECVQDMDHENMFWYRQDPGLGLRLIYFSYDVKMKEKGDIPEGYSVSREKKERFSLILESASTNQTSMYLCASSSSGSSYEQYFGPGTRLTVT.

This clone was counted only a few times. This chain uses TRBV2 with TRBJ1-2; D is ambiguous. This CDR3 region has 14 residues. Trimming pared 4 bases from V and 4 bases from J, leaving 13 bases between. Germline V gene lookup returns CDR1 SNHLY and CDR2 FYNNEI. The CDR3 sequence: CASSVGSGGYGYTF. The CDR3 DNA reads as TGTGCCAGCAGTGTTGGATCGGGTGGCTATGGCTACACCTTC.

The V call is TRBV21-1, the J call TRBJ2-1; TRBD2 is the table's D call and was not checked against the DNA. TRBV21-1 is reported as a pseudogene. The CDR3 is 18 amino acids. The DNA for the CDR3 is TGTGCCAGCAGCTCTCAAGGGGTAGCGGACCCCTCCTACAATGAGCAGTTCTTC. Encoded protein: CASSSQGVADPSYNEQFF.

The chain joins TRBV20-1 to TRBJ2-3, with D perhaps matching TRBD2 (6 bases). The V and J ends lost 5 bases and 9 bases respectively, with 9 bases between them. CDR3 size: 10 residues. Germline CDR1 DFQATT, CDR2 SNEGSKA (reference sequence). CDR3 loop: CSAWDWTQYF. In DNA form, the CDR3 reads TGCAGTGCTTGGGACTGGACGCAGTATTTT.

The chain carries TRBV9 and TRBJ2-1; TRBD1 matches at 8 bases. J lost 6 bases, V lost 0 bases, and 8 bases had no gene match. The V gene's germline CDR1 is SGDLS and CDR2 YYNGEE. The CDR3 has 16 residues. CDR3 loop: CASSVGETGVFNEQFF. CDR3 DNA sequence: TGTGCCAGCAGCGTAGGCGAGACAGGGGTTTTCAATGAGCAGTTCTTC.

V usage is TRBV3-1 (or the pseudogene TRBV3-2) and J usage is TRBJ2-3, with D uncertain. CDR3 length equals 14 residues. With 3 bases removed from V and 7 bases from J, the gap between germline ends came to 14 bases. CDR1 LGHDT and CDR2 YNNKEL come from the germline V gene (reference sequence). CDR3 residues: CASSHRPRDYTQYF. CDR3 DNA sequence: TGTGCCAGCAGCCACCGACCTCGTGACTATACGCAGTATTTT.

CDR3 DNA sequence: TGTGCCAGCAGCCCCCGGGACTACCTCACCGGGGAGCTGTTTTTT. This codes for CASSPRDYLTGELFF. This rearrangement joins TRBV3-1 (or the pseudogene TRBV3-2) to TRBJ2-2; 7 nucleotides match TRBD2. This CDR3 region has 15 residues. Germline CDR1 reads LGHDT; CDR2 reads YNNKEL (reference sequence). Unmatched junction bases numbered 6, after V lost 4 bases and J lost 4 bases.

This rearrangement joins TRBV6-6 to TRBJ2-1, with a possible D match to TRBD2 (6 bases). CDR1 MNHNY and CDR2 SVGAGI come from the germline V gene (reference sequence). The CDR3 is made up of 15 amino acids. V was cut by 2 bases and J by 3 bases, with 11 bases left in between. CDR3 coding DNA: TGTGCCAGCAGTTACGCTAGCGTCCACTACAATGAGCAGTTCTTC. Its protein is CASSYASVHYNEQFF.

The J gene is TRBJ1-5, the V gene TRBV2, with no clear D. The CDR3 runs to 14 residues. V lost 5 bases, J lost 0 bases, and 8 bases lay in between. CDR1 is SNHLY, CDR2 FYNNEI, per germline. The CDR3 spells CASSREYSNQPQHF. The DNA for the CDR3 is TGTGCCAGCAGTCGGGAGTATAGCAATCAGCCCCAGCATTTT.

The rearrangement uses TRBV11-2 and TRBJ2-3; possibly TRBD1 for D (6 bases). Germline CDR1 is SGHAT and CDR2 is FQNNGV. Trimming left V 2 bases short and J 3 bases short, with 15 bases between. The CDR3 covers 16 residues. The CDR3 reads CASSLWGLSSTDTQYF. CDR3 nucleotide sequence: TGTGCCAGCAGCTTATGGGGGCTCAGTTCGACAGATACGCAGTATTTT.

The chain combines TRBV7-3 with TRBJ2-1; D perhaps matches TRBD2 (5 bases). The CDR3 length is 17 residues. Germline values: CDR1 SGHTA, CDR2 FQGTGA. V was shortened by 0 bases and J by 0 bases, with 12 bases between the two germline ends. In nucleotides, the CDR3 is TGTGCCAGCAGCTTAACGGGTGGGAGTCCCTCCTACAATGAGCAGTTCTTC. The encoded protein is CASSLTGGSPSYNEQFF.

On this clone: Other DNA sequences in the same sample also yield this CDR3. The chain employs TRBV29-1 and TRBJ2-2; TRBD1 is a possible D gene (5 bases). Trimming left V 7 bases short and J 1 base short, with 13 bases between. This CDR3 spans 14 amino acids. CDR1 SQVTM and CDR2 ANQGSEA come from the germline V gene. CDR3: CSGRLQGNTGELFF. The DNA for the CDR3 is TGCAGCGGCCGACTCCAGGGGAACACCGGGGAGCTGTTTTTT.

This clone has only a few counts. The chain uses TRBV6-6 and TRBJ1-2; no reliable D call. Germline V gene data show CDR1 as MNHNY and CDR2 as SVGAGI (reference sequence). Trimming left V 4 bases short and J 2 bases short, with 8 bases between. This CDR3 is built from 13 residues. CDR3 residues: CASSFGQNYGYTF. DNA for the CDR3: TGTGCCAGCAGTTTTGGGCAGAACTATGGCTACACCTTC.

This rearrangement joins TRBV24-1 to TRBJ2-3, with D perhaps matching TRBD2 (6 bases). V was cut by 5 bases and J by 3 bases, with 17 bases left in between. The CDR3 totals 16 residues. CDR1 is KGHDR, CDR2 SFDVKD, per germline. CDR3 region: CATSAPRPGGTDTQYF. The CDR3 region has the DNA TGTGCCACCAGTGCCCCCCGCCCCGGAGGGACAGATACGCAGTATTTT.

The CDR3 protein is CASSQVDQGVDSPLHF. The CDR3 coding sequence is TGCGCCAGCAGCCAAGTGGACCAGGGTGTGGATTCACCCCTCCACTTT. The genes are TRBV4-1 and TRBJ1-6; maybe TRBD1 (5 bases). CDR3 size: 16 residues. Trimming left V 1 base short and J 8 bases short, with 15 bases between. Germline CDR1 is MGHRA and CDR2 is YSYEKL.